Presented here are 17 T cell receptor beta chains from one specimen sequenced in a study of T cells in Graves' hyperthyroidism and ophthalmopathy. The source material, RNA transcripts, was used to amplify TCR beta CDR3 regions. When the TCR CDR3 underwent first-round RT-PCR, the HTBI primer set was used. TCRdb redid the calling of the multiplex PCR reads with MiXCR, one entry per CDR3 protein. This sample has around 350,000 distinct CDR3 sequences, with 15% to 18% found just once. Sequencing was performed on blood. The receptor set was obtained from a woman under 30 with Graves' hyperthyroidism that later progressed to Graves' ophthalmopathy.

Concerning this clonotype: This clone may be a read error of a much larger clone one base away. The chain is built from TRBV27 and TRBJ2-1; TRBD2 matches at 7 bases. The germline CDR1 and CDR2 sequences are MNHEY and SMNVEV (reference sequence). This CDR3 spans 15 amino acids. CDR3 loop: CASSLREGPYDEQFF. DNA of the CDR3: TGTGCCAGCAGTTTAAGGGAGGGGCCCTACGATGAGCAGTTCTTC.

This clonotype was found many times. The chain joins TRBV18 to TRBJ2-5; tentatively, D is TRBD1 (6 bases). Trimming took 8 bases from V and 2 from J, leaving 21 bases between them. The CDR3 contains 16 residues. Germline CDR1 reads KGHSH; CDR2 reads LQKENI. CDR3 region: CASKNTPTGPQETQYF. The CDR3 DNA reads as TGTGCCAGCAAAAACACCCCGACAGGCCCGCAAGAGACCCAGTACTTC. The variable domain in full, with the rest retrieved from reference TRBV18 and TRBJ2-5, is NAGVMQNPRHLVRRRGQEARLRCSPMKGHSHVYWYRQLPEEGLKFMVYLQKENIIDESGMPKERFSAEFPKEGPSILRIQQVVRGDSAAYFCASKNTPTGPQETQYFGPGTRLLVL.

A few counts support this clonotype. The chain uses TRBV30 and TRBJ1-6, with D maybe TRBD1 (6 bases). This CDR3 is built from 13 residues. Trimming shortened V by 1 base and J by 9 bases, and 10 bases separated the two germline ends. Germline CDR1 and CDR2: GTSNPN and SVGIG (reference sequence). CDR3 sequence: CAWSAQGFSPLHF. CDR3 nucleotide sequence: TGTGCCTGGAGTGCCCAGGGGTTTTCACCCCTCCACTTT.

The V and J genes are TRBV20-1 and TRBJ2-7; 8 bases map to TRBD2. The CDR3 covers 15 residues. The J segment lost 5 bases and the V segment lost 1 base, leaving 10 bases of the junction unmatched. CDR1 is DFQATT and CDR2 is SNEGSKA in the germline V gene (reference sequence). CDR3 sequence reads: CSARALSGKGNEQYF. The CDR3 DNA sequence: TGCAGTGCTAGAGCCCTTAGCGGGAAAGGCAACGAGCAGTACTTC.

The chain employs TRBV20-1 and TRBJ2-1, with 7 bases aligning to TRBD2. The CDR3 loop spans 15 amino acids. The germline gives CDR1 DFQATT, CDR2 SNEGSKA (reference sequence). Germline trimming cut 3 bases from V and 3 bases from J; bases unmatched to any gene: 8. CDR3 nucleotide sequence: TGCAGTGCTAGGGGGGGGGAGCGCGACTACAATGAGCAGTTCTTC. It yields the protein CSARGGERDYNEQFF.

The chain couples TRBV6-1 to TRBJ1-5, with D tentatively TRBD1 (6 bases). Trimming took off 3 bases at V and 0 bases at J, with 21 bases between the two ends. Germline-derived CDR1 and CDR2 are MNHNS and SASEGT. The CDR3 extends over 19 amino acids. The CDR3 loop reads CASSERAGATSVSNQPQHF. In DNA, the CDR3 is TGTGCCAGCAGTGAGAGGGCAGGGGCTACGAGTGTTAGCAATCAGCCCCAGCATTTT.

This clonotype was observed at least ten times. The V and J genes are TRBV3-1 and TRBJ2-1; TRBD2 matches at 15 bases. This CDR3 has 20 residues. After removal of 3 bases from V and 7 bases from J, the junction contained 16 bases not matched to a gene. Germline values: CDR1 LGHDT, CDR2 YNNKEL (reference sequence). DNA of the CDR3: TGTGCCAGCAGCCACTTTGGGACTAGCGGGAGGTTAGGGGCGTGGAATGAGCAGTTCTTC. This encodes CASSHFGTSGRLGAWNEQFF.

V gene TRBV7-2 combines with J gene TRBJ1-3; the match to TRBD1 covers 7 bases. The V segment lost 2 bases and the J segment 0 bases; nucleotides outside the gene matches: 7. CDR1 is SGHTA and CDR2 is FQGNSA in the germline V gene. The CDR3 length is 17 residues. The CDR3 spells CASSLSATGTSGNTIYF. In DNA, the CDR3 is TGTGCCAGCAGCTTATCCGCGACAGGGACCTCTGGAAACACCATATATTTT. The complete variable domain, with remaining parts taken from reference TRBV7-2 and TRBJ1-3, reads GAGVSQSPSNKVTEKGKDVELRCDPISGHTALYWYRQSLGQGLEFLIYFQGNSAPDKSGLPSDRFSAERTGGSVSTLTIQRTQQEDSAVYLCASSLSATGTSGNTIYFGEGSWLTVV.

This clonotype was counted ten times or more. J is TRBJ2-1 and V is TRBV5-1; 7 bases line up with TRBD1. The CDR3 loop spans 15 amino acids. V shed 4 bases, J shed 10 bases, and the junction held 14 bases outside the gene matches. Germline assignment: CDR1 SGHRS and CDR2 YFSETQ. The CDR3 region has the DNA TGCGCCAGCAGCCCCATTGGGGACAGTCCCCGCGAGCAGTTCTTC. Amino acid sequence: CASSPIGDSPREQFF.

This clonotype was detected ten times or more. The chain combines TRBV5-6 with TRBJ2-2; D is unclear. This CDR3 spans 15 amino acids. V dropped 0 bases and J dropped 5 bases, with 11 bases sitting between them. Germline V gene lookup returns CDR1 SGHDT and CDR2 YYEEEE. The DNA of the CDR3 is TGTGCCAGCAGCTTGGCCTCCGTTAGGACCGGGGAGCTGTTTTTT. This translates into CASSLASVRTGELFF. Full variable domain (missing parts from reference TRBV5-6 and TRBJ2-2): DAGVTQSPTHLIKTRGQQVTLRCSPKSGHDTVSWYQQALGQGPQFIFQYYEEEERQRGNFPDRFSGHQFPNYSSELNVNALLLGDSALYLCASSLASVRTGELFFGEGSRLTVL.

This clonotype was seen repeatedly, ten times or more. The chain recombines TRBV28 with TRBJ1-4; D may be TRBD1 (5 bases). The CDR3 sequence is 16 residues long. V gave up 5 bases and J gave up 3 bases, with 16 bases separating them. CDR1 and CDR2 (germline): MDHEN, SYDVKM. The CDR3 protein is CASSPSPGRSNEKLFF. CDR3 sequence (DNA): TGTGCCAGCAGTCCATCTCCGGGACGGTCTAATGAAAAACTGTTTTTT.

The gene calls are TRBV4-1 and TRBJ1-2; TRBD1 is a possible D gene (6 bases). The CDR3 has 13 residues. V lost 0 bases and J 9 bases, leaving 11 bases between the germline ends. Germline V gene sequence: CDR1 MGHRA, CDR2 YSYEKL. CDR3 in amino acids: CASSQDKGGSYTF. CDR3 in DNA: TGCGCCAGCAGCCAAGATAAGGGGGGCAGCTACACCTTC.

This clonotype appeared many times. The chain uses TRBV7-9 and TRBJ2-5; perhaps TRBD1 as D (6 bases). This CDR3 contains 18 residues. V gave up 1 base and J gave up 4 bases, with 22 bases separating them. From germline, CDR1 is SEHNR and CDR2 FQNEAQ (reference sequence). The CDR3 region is CASSLVFTGTKRGETQYF. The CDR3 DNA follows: TGTGCCAGCAGCTTAGTTTTCACTGGGACAAAGAGGGGAGAGACCCAGTACTTC.

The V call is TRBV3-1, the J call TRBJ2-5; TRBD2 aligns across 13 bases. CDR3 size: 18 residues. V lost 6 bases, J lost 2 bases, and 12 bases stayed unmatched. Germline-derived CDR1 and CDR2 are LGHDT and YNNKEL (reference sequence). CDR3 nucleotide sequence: TGTGCCAGCAGATCAGGACTAGCGGGAGAGAGGCGTCAAGAGACCCAGTACTTC. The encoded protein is CASRSGLAGERRQETQYF.

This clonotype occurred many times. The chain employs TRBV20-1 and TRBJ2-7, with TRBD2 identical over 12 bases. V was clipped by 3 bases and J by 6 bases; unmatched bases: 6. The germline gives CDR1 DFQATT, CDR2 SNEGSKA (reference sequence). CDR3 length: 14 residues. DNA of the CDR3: TGCAGTGCTAGTTGGCTAGCGGGAGGGTTCGAGCAGTACTTC. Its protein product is CSASWLAGGFEQYF.

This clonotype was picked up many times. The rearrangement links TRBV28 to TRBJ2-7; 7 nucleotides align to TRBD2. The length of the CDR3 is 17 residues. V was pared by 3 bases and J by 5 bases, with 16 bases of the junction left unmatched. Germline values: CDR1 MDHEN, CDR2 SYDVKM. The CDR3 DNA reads TGTGCCAGCAGTTTTTGGCTTGGGGGGGAGGGTGGCCACGAGCAGTACTTC. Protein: CASSFWLGGEGGHEQYF.

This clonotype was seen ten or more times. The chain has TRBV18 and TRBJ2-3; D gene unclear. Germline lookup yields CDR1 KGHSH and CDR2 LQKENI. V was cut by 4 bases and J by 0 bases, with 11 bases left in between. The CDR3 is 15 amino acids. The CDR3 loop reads CASSRNPSSTDTQYF. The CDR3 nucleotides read TGTGCCAGCTCACGTAATCCCTCGAGCACAGATACGCAGTATTTT.